This is a list of T cell receptor beta chains from one sample in a study of cytomegalovirus exposure and HLA in healthy donors. Assay: immunoSEQ multiplex PCR; the TCRdb copy retains only in-frame clones and omits some. Among over 55,000 clones, roughly 75% were seen once, and the ten largest hold almost 4.5%. The sample consisted of PBMCs. Source of these receptors: a woman aged 25-40 years in good health and CMV-seronegative. CDR3s include the opening cysteine and the closing phenylalanine or tryptophan. Fields, in order: clone size, V gene, D gene, J gene, CDR3 DNA, CDR3 protein. D genes are given only for firm matches. Size is stated for part of the rows, as once, few or many counts, or as a class when the clone is expanded.

size: NA
V: TRBV15
D: NA
J: TRBJ1-2
DNA: TGTGCCACCAGCAGAGTAGGAGCGACAGCCTTCTATGGCTACACCTTC
CDR3: CATSRVGATAFYGYTF

size: NA
V: TRBV4-1
D: NA
J: TRBJ2-1
DNA: TGCGCCAGCAGCCAAGATCGCCCAACTGCTGAGCAGTTCTTC
CDR3: CASSQDRPTAEQFF

size: NA
V: TRBV2
D: TRBD1
J: TRBJ1-6
DNA: TGTGCCAGCAGAGGGACAGGGGAAAATTCACCCCTCCACTTT
CDR3: CASRGTGENSPLHF

size: NA
V: TRBV10-3
D: NA
J: TRBJ2-5
DNA: TGTGCCATCAGTGAGTCGGGCGGGGACCAAGAGACCCAGTACTTC
CDR3: CAISESGGDQETQYF

size: NA
V: TRBV6-5
D: NA
J: TRBJ1-4
DNA: TGTGCCAGCAGTTACTTCAGCCGAGGAGAAAAACTGTTTTTT
CDR3: CASSYFSRGEKLFF

size: NA
V: TRBV29-1
D: NA
J: TRBJ1-5
DNA: TGCAGCGTACGGCAGGCCACCAATCAGCCCCAGCATTTT
CDR3: CSVRQATNQPQHF

size: NA
V: TRBV29-1
D: NA
J: TRBJ1-1
DNA: TGCAGCGTTAATGGGGGCGGGGGGAACACTGAAGCTTTCTTT
CDR3: CSVNGGGGNTEAFF

size: few
V: TRBV18
D: TRBD1
J: TRBJ1-1
DNA: TGTGCCAGCTCCCCTGTCGGGACAGGGGTGAACACTGAAGCTTTCTTT
CDR3: CASSPVGTGVNTEAFF

size: once
V: TRBV2
D: TRBD2
J: TRBJ2-7
DNA: TGTGCCAGCAGTGAAGTCAAAACAGCGGGGGAGCAGTACTTC
CDR3: CASSEVKTAGEQYF

size: NA
V: TRBV9
D: TRBD1
J: TRBJ1-4
DNA: TGTGCCAGCAGGGACAGGGTTGGTGAAAAACTGTTTTTT
CDR3: CASRDRVGEKLFF

size: NA
V: TRBV27
D: NA
J: TRBJ1-5
DNA: TGTGCCAGCAGTTTATCGGGGCGCCATCAGCCCCAGCATTTT
CDR3: CASSLSGRHQPQHF

size: NA
V: TRBV19
D: NA
J: TRBJ1-2
DNA: TGTGCCACCCAACAGGGACACTATGGCTACACCTTC
CDR3: CATQQGHYGYTF

size: NA
V: TRBV30
D: NA
J: TRBJ1-5
DNA: TGTGCCTGGGCCCGAACAGGAAATCAGCCCCAGCATTTT
CDR3: CAWARTGNQPQHF

size: NA
V: TRBV5-1
D: TRBD2
J: TRBJ2-1
DNA: TGCGCCACAAATAGCGGGGGCTCCTACAATGAGCAGTTCTTC
CDR3: CATNSGGSYNEQFF

size: NA
V: TRBV4-1
D: NA
J: TRBJ1-2
DNA: TGCGCCAGCAGCCAAGATATGGGGCCGTACTATGGCTACACCTTC
CDR3: CASSQDMGPYYGYTF

size: NA
V: TRBV6-5
D: TRBD1
J: TRBJ1-5
DNA: TGTGCCAGCAGTTACGCGCAGGGGGAGCAGCCCCAGCATTTT
CDR3: CASSYAQGEQPQHF

size: NA
V: TRBV7-9
D: NA
J: TRBJ2-7
DNA: TGTGCCAGCAGCTTACGAGCGGCTGACTACGAGCAGTACTTC
CDR3: CASSLRAADYEQYF

size: few
V: TRBV7-6
D: TRBD2
J: TRBJ2-1
DNA: TGTGCCAGCAGCTTAGCGTTGGCGGGAGAGGGGAATGAGCAGTTCTTC
CDR3: CASSLALAGEGNEQFF

size: NA
V: TRBV30
D: NA
J: TRBJ2-7
DNA: TGTGCCTGGAGCGCGGTGAACTACGAGCAGTACTTC
CDR3: CAWSAVNYEQYF

size: NA
V: TRBV6-1
D: TRBD1
J: TRBJ1-1
DNA: TGTGCCAGCAGAGGGACAGCAGCGAACACTGAAGCTTTCTTT
CDR3: CASRGTAANTEAFF

size: NA
V: TRBV6-5
D: TRBD2
J: TRBJ2-1
DNA: TGTGCCGTCGGGACTAGCGGCTACAATGAGCAGTTCTTC
CDR3: CAVGTSGYNEQFF

size: NA
V: TRBV2
D: NA
J: TRBJ2-5
DNA: TGTGCCAGCAGTGGGGTAGCCCCTGGGGAGACCCAGTACTTC
CDR3: CASSGVAPGETQYF